This T cell receptor (beta chain) was obtained from a study of metastatic and nonmetastatic thyroid tumors. As for the study in general: The authors compared repertoires across blood and tumor or nodule tissue from malignant and benign thyroid patients.

Germline loops: CDR1 SGDLS, CDR2 YYNGEE. CDR3 length: 15 residues. V lost 2 bases and J 2 bases, leaving 11 bases between the germline ends. At least ten counts were recorded for this clone. Antigen unknown. Thyroid surgery was preceded by no treatment in any patient. Study processing details: The study built a papillary thyroid cancer distant-metastasis classifier from CDR3 differences across clinicopathological groups. TCRdb re-called clones via MiXCR from the PCR reads. The V and J calls follow TCRdb's processing rather than the paper's. The table lists approximately 15,000 clones, roughly a fifth of them singletons. General study points: When malignant thyroid tumors were compared with benign nodules, TCR beta diversity was reportedly significantly higher in the malignant tumors. This held in both blood and tumor samples.

The clonotype comes from a female donor with papillary thyroid cancer or a benign thyroid nodule (not recorded which). Some clones in this sample may be carry-over from other donors' samples. Sample: blood. The V and J genes are TRBV9 and TRBJ2-1; no definite D call. The CDR3 DNA follows: TGTGCCAGCAGCGTTAGCATGGGCGCCTACAATGAGCAGTTCTTC. Amino acid sequence: CASSVSMGAYNEQFF.